Each of the 6 T cell receptor beta chains below was sequenced from the same sample in a study of regulatory T cells in long-lasting Graves disease. With iRepertoire HTBI primers and Arm-PCR of CDR3 regions, TCR beta libraries were built. One entry per CDR3 protein, called by TCRdb with MiXCR from the multiplex PCR reads. The sample gives under 350,000 distinct CDR3 sequences, 22% of which show up once; roughly three fifths is in the top ten. Time point noted: persistent/refractory GD, antithyroid drugs over 5 years with positive TRAb. Following extraction of RNA from PBMCs, that RNA was used to make the TCR library. The source was peripheral blood mononuclear cells (PBMCs), collected when the disease was refractory, from a patient treated with antithyroid drugs. These receptors all come from a female donor with Graves disease.

This clonotype showed up many times. This chain uses TRBV18 with TRBJ1-1; no clear D. Germline V gene lookup returns CDR1 KGHSH and CDR2 LQKENI. The CDR3 extends over 14 amino acids. V gave up 6 bases and J gave up 0 bases, with 11 bases separating them. The CDR3 loop reads CASSGPGMNTEAFF. CDR3 DNA: TGTGCCAGCTCCGGCCCTGGGATGAACACTGAAGCTTTCTTT.

This chain links TRBV3-1 with TRBJ2-7; 11 nucleotides align to TRBD2. Germline V gene sequence: CDR1 LGHDT, CDR2 YNNKEL (reference sequence). The CDR3 sequence is 17 residues long. The V segment lost 4 bases and the J segment 4 bases; nucleotides outside the gene matches: 12. CDR3 amino acids: CASSPKPISGRAYEQYF. The CDR3, as DNA: TGTGCCAGCAGCCCCAAACCGATTAGCGGGAGGGCATACGAGCAGTACTTC.

The rearrangement uses TRBV4-2 and TRBJ2-5; 7 nucleotides match TRBD1. The J segment lost 4 bases and the V segment lost 0 bases, leaving 5 bases of the junction unmatched. Per germline, CDR1 LGHNA and CDR2 YNFKEQ. The CDR3 is made up of 15 amino acids. The CDR3 sequence: CASSQEEGGGETQYF. CDR3 sequence (DNA): TGTGCCAGCAGCCAAGAAGAAGGGGGCGGAGAGACCCAGTACTTC.

This clonotype was seen at least ten times. V gene TRBV7-2 combines with J gene TRBJ1-2; D is undetermined. The CDR3 covers 14 residues. Trimming stripped 5 bases from V and 8 bases from J, with 18 bases between. CDR1 and CDR2 from the germline V gene are SGHTA and FQGNSA. The CDR3 is CASSPDYLFVGYTF. The CDR3 nucleotides read TGTGCCAGCAGCCCCGACTATTTGTTCGTCGGCTACACCTTC.

The table lists this clonotype with many counts. The chain has TRBV2 and TRBJ2-1; D is perhaps TRBD2 (6 bases). The germline CDR1 and CDR2 sequences are SNHLY and FYNNEI. The V gene lost 5 bases and the J gene lost 6 bases, with 8 bases spanning the gap. There are 12 residues in the CDR3. CDR3 DNA sequence: TGTGCCAGCAGTTGGACTACCAATGAGCAGTTCTTC. It specifies CASSWTTNEQFF.

This chain links TRBV12-3 or TRBV12-4 with TRBJ2-2; no firm D call. This CDR3 has 16 residues. V was pared by 3 bases and J by 0 bases, with 11 bases between. CDR3 protein: CASSFSDIPNTGELFF. CDR3 in DNA: TGTGCCAGCAGTTTTTCCGACATACCGAACACCGGGGAGCTGTTTTTT.